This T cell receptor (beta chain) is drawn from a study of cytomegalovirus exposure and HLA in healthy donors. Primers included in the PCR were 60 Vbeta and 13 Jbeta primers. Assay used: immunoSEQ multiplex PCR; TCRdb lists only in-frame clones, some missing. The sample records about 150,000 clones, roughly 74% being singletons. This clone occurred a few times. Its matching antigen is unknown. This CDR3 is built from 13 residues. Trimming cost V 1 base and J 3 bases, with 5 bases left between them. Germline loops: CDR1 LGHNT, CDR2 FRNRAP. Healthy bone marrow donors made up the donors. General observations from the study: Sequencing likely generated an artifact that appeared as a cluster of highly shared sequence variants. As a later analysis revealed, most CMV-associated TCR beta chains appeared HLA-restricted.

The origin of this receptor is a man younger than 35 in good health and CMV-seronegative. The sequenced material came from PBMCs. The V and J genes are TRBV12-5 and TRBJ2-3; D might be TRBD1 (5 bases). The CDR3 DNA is TGTGCTAGTGGTTTGGCAGGGACAGATACGCAGTATTTT. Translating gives CASGLAGTDTQYF.